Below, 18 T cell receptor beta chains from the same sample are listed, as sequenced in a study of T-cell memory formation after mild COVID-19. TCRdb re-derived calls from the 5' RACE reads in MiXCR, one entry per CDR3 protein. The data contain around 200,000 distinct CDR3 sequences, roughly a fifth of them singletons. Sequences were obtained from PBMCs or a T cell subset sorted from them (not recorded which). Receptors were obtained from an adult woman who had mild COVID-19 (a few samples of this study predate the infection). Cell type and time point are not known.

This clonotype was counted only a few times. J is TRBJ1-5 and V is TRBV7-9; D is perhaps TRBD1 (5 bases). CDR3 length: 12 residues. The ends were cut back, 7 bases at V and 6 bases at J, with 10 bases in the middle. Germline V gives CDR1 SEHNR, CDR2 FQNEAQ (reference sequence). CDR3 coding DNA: TGTGCCAGCAACTCCGGGGGTCAGCCCCAGCATTTT. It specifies CASNSGGQPQHF.

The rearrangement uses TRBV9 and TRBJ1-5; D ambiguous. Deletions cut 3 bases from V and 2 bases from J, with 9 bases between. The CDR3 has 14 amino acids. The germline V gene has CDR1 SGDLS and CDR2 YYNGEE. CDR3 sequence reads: CASSESSGNQPQHF. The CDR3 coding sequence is TGTGCCAGCAGCGAGAGTAGCGGCAATCAGCCCCAGCATTTT.

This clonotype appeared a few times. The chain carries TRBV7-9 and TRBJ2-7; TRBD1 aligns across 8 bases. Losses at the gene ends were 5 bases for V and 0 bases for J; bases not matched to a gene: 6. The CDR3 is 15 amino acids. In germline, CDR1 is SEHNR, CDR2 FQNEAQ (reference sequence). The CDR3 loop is CASSRGTGGSYEQYF. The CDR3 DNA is TGTGCCAGCAGCCGGGGGACAGGTGGCTCCTACGAGCAGTACTTC.

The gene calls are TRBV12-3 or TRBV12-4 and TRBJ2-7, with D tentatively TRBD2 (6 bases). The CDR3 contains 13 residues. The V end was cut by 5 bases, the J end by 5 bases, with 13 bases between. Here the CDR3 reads CASSVWGEDEQYF. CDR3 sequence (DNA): TGTGCCAGCAGTGTCTGGGGGGAGGACGAGCAGTACTTC.

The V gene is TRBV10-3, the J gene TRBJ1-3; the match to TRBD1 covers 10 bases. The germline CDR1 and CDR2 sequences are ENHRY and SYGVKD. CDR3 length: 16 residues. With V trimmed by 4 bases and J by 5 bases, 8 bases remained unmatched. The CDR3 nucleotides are TGTGCCATCAGTGGGTCTCCGGGACAGGGGAGAAACACCATATATTTT. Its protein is CAISGSPGQGRNTIYF.

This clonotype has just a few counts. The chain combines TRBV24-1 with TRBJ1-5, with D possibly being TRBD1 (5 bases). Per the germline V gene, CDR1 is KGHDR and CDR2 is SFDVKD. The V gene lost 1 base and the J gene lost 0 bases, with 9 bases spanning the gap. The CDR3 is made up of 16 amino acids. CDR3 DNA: TGTGCCACCAGTGATTTTGAAGGGGTTAGCAATCAGCCCCAGCATTTT. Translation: CATSDFEGVSNQPQHF.

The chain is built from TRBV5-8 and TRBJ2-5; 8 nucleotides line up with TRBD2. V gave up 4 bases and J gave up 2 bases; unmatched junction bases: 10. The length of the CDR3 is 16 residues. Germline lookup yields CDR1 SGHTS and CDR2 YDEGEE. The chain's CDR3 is CASSKRELGYQETQYF. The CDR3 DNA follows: TGTGCCAGCAGCAAGCGGGAGCTAGGGTATCAAGAGACCCAGTACTTC.

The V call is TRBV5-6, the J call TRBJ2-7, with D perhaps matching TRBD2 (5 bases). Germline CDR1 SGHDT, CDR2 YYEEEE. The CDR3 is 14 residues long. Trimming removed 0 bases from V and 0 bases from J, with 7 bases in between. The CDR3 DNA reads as TGTGCCAGCAGCTTGGGAGGGTTCTCCTACGAGCAGTACTTC. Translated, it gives CASSLGGFSYEQYF.

The CDR3 bases are TGTGCCAGCAGCTCCGAGGGGCGCGGCTCCTACGAGCAGTACTTC. As protein: CASSSEGRGSYEQYF. The chain employs TRBV7-9 and TRBJ2-7; either TRBD1 or TRBD2 may fit D (5 bases each). Germline loops: CDR1 SEHNR, CDR2 FQNEAQ (reference sequence). With 4 bases removed from V and 0 bases from J, the gap between germline ends came to 13 bases. The length of the CDR3 is 15 residues.

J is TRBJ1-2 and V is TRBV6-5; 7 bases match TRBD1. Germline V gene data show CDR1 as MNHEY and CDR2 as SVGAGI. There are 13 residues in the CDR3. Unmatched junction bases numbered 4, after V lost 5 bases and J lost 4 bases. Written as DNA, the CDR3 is TGTGCCAGCAGTGAAGGACAGGTCTATGGCTACACCTTC. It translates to CASSEGQVYGYTF.

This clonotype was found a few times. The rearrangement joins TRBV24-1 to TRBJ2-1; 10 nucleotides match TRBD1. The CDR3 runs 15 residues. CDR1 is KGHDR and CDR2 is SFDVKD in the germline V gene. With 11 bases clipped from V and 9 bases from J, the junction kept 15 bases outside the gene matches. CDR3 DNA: TGTGCCATCGCTCGGGGGACAGGGGTTCGTAGTGAGCAGTTCTTC. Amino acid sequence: CAIARGTGVRSEQFF.

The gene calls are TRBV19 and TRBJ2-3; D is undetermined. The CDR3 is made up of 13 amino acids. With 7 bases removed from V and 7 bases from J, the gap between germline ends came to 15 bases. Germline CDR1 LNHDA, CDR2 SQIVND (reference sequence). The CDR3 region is CASMGFPSYTQYF. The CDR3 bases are TGTGCCAGTATGGGCTTCCCATCCTATACGCAGTATTTT.

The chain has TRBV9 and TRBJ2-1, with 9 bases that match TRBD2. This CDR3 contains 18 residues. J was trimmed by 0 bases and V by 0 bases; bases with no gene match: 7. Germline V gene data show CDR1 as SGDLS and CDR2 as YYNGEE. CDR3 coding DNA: TGTGCCAGCAGCGTAGAAAGCGGGAGGTCGAGCTCCTACAATGAGCAGTTCTTC. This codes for CASSVESGRSSSYNEQFF.

The CDR3, as DNA: TGTGCCAGCAGCCAAGAACTTGGACTAGCCGAACAGTACTTC. Encoded protein: CASSQELGLAEQYF. The V gene is TRBV3-1, the J gene TRBJ2-7, with 8 nucleotides matching TRBD2. CDR3 length equals 14 residues. Looked up from germline, CDR1 is LGHDT and CDR2 is YNNKEL (reference sequence). V lost 0 bases to trimming and J lost 10 bases; unmatched junction nucleotides: 8.

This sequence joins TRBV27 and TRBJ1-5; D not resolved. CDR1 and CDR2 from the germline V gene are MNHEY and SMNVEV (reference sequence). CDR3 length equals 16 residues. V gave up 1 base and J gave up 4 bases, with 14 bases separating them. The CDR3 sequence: CASSLFSPTINQPQHF. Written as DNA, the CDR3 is TGTGCCAGCAGTTTATTCTCTCCTACCATTAATCAGCCCCAGCATTTT.

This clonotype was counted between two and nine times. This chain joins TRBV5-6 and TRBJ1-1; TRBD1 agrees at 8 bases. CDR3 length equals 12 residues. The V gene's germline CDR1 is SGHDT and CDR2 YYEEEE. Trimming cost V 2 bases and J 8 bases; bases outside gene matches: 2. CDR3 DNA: TGTGCCAGCAGCTTCTGGACAGGGGAAGCTTTCTTT. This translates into CASSFWTGEAFF.

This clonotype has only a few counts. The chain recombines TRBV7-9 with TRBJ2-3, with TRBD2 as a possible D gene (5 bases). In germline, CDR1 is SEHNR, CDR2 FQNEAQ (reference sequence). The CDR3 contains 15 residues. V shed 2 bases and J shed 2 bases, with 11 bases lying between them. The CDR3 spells CASSLSRGFTDTQYF. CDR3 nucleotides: TGTGCCAGCAGCTTATCCCGGGGTTTCACAGATACGCAGTATTTT.

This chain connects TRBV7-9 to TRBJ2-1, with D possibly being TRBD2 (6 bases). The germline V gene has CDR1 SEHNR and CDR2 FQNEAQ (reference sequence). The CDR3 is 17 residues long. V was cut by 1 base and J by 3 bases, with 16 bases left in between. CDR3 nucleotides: TGTGCCAGCAGCTTAGGGGGGTTAGGCGGGGACTACAATGAGCAGTTCTTC. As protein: CASSLGGLGGDYNEQFF.